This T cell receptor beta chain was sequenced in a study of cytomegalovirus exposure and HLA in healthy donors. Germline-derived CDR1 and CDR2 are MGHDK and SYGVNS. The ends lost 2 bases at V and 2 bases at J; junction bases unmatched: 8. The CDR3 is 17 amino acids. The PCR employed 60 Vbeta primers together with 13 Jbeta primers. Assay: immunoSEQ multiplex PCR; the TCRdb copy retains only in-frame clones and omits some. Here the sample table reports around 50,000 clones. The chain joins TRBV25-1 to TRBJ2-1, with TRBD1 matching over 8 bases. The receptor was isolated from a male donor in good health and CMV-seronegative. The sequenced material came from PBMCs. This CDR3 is CASSELQGAEPYNEQFF. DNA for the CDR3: TGTGCCAGCAGTGAACTTCAGGGGGCCGAGCCCTACAATGAGCAGTTCTTC.